This T cell receptor (beta chain) was sequenced during a study of T-cell memory formation after mild COVID-19. Overall study findings and caveats: The study found contracting CD4+ clones mainly in CM and EM and contracting CD8+ clones in EMRA.

A remark on this clonotype: No antigen is known for it.

With constant-segment primers, 5'RACE yielded cDNA libraries of TCR alpha and TCR beta that carried sample barcodes and UMIs. TCRdb processed the 5' RACE reads anew with MiXCR; each CDR3 protein has one entry. The repertoire holds 400,000 or so distinct CDR3 sequences, with around 20% as singletons. Germline assignment: CDR1 MGHDK and CDR2 SYGVNS. V shed 7 bases, J shed 8 bases, and the junction held 5 bases outside the gene matches. The CDR3 consists of 13 residues. This chain links TRBV25-1 with TRBJ2-2; 9 nucleotides align to TRBD1. The TCR sequence derives from an adult woman who had mild COVID-19 (a few samples of this study predate the infection). Cell type and time point are not known. What was sequenced was PBMCs or a T cell subset sorted from them (not recorded which). The CDR3 DNA reads TGTGCCAGCAAAGACAGGGGGTTAGGGGAGCTGTTTTTT. Translated, it gives CASKDRGLGELFF.